A single sample gave rise to the 31 T cell receptor beta chains below, sequenced in a study of T-cell memory formation after mild COVID-19. One entry per CDR3 protein results from TCRdb running MiXCR on the 5' RACE reads. This table has around 120,000 distinct CDR3 sequences, 16% appearing once. The specimen was PBMCs or a T cell subset sorted from them (not recorded which). The receptors stem from an adult woman who had mild COVID-19 (a few samples of this study predate the infection). Cell type and time point are not known.

The gene calls are TRBV24-1 and TRBJ2-3; D unresolved. The CDR3 covers 13 residues. V gave up 6 bases and J gave up 4 bases, with 10 bases separating them. Per germline, CDR1 KGHDR and CDR2 SFDVKD. The CDR3 here is CATSIVFADTQYF. CDR3 nucleotides: TGTGCCACCAGTATCGTCTTTGCAGATACGCAGTATTTT.

The rearrangement uses TRBV24-1 and TRBJ2-1, with 7 bases that match TRBD1. Germline V gene lookup returns CDR1 KGHDR and CDR2 SFDVKD. The CDR3 covers 18 residues. Trimming cost V 4 bases and J 2 bases; bases outside gene matches: 13. CDR3 DNA sequence: TGTGCCACCAGTGAATTTACTACAGGGGCGAGCCCCTACAATGAGCAGTTCTTC. Encoded protein: CATSEFTTGASPYNEQFF.

There are a few counts of this clonotype. This rearrangement joins TRBV7-8 to TRBJ2-1, with D perhaps matching TRBD1 (6 bases). Trimming stripped 1 base from V and 9 bases from J, with 13 bases between. Germline V lookup: CDR1 SGHVS, CDR2 FQNEAQ. The CDR3 runs to 14 residues. Here the CDR3 DNA reads TGTGCCAGCAGCTTAGGGCAGGGGTTGCTTGAGCAGTTCTTC. Its translation: CASSLGQGLLEQFF.

This clonotype was found many times. The chain links TRBV12-3 or TRBV12-4 to TRBJ2-7; no reliable D call. V dropped 1 base and J dropped 2 bases, with 9 bases sitting between them. The CDR3 length is 14 residues. As DNA, the CDR3 is TGTGCCAGCAGTTTAGAAGACATAACCTACGAGCAGTACTTC. Translating gives CASSLEDITYEQYF.

The J gene is TRBJ1-1, the V gene TRBV7-2; D gene ambiguous. The V end lost 1 base, the J end lost 9 bases, and 0 bases lay between the germline ends. The CDR3 extends over 9 amino acids. The V gene's germline CDR1 is SGHTA and CDR2 FQGNSA. CDR3 nucleotides: TGTGCCAGCAGCTTAGAAGCTTTCTTT. Translating it yields CASSLEAFF.

This clonotype came up a few times. V gene TRBV7-9 combines with J gene TRBJ1-2; D call uncertain. The CDR3 length is 12 residues. V lost 1 base and J lost 6, with 6 bases in between. Germline V gene sequence: CDR1 SEHNR, CDR2 FQNEAQ (reference sequence). CDR3 loop: CASSLEANGYTF. In DNA, the CDR3 is TGTGCCAGCAGCTTAGAAGCCAATGGCTACACCTTC. The whole variable domain, remainder taken from reference TRBV7-9 and TRBJ1-2, is DTGVSQNPRHKITKRGQNVTFRCDPISEHNRLYWYRQTLGQGPEFLTYFQNEAQLEKSRLLSDRFSAERPKGSFSTLEIQRTEQGDSAMYLCASSLEANGYTFGSGTRLTVV.

The chain links TRBV5-1 to TRBJ1-5, with 7 bases lining up with TRBD1. Trimming cost V 4 bases and J 2 bases; bases outside gene matches: 6. CDR1 and CDR2 (germline): SGHRS, YFSETQ. The CDR3 has 15 amino acids. The CDR3 loop is CASSPGQDRNQPQHF. DNA for the CDR3: TGCGCCAGCAGCCCCGGACAGGACCGCAATCAGCCCCAGCATTTT.

This clonotype was observed a handful of times. V usage is TRBV2 and J usage is TRBJ2-5; weak D call: TRBD1 (7 bases). V dropped 2 bases and J dropped 4 bases, with 11 bases sitting between them. Germline CDR1 and CDR2: SNHLY and FYNNEI. The CDR3 totals 14 residues. In DNA form, the CDR3 reads TGTGCCAGCAGTGAACAGGGGGGAGGAGAGACCCAGTACTTC. It translates to CASSEQGGGETQYF.

This clonotype was recorded a few times. The chain recombines TRBV27 with TRBJ2-1; D possibly corresponds to TRBD2 (6 bases). V was clipped by 5 bases and J by 5 bases, with 13 bases between them. The length of the CDR3 is 14 residues. The V gene's germline CDR1 is MNHEY and CDR2 SMNVEV (reference sequence). The CDR3 spells CASSGDRTNNEQFF. The DNA for the CDR3 is TGTGCCAGCAGTGGGGATAGGACTAACAATGAGCAGTTCTTC.

The rearrangement uses TRBV5-1 and TRBJ2-3, with 8 positions matching TRBD1. Germline loops: CDR1 SGHRS, CDR2 YFSETQ. The CDR3 runs 15 residues. The ends lost 0 bases at V and 4 bases at J; junction bases unmatched: 4. The CDR3 here is CASSLGQGKADTQYF. The CDR3 DNA sequence: TGCGCCAGCAGCTTGGGACAGGGGAAAGCAGATACGCAGTATTTT.

This chain uses TRBV29-1 with TRBJ1-3, with D maybe TRBD1 (5 bases). Germline values: CDR1 SQVTM, CDR2 ANQGSEA. With 0 bases removed from V and 2 bases from J, the gap between germline ends came to 5 bases. The CDR3 has 13 residues. The CDR3, as DNA: TGCAGCGTTGAAGACAGGGCTGGAAACACCATATATTTT. Translated, it gives CSVEDRAGNTIYF.

The chain joins TRBV29-1 to TRBJ2-1; 11 bases map to TRBD1. Germline V CDR1 and CDR2: SQVTM, ANQGSEA. V lost 6 bases to trimming and J lost 4 bases; unmatched junction nucleotides: 2. CDR3 size: 13 residues. CDR3: CSVDRGLYNEQFF. CDR3 sequence (DNA): TGCAGCGTGGACAGGGGGCTGTACAATGAGCAGTTCTTC.

There are a few counts of this clonotype. V usage is TRBV5-1 and J usage is TRBJ2-2; D not certain. Germline assignment: CDR1 SGHRS and CDR2 YFSETQ. The CDR3 is 15 amino acids. Between the trimmed V and J ends, which lost 4 bases and 5 bases, there was a span of 15 bases. The CDR3 is CASSPLSYRTGELFF. In DNA, the CDR3 is TGCGCCAGCAGCCCGCTATCGTATCGGACCGGGGAGCTGTTTTTT.

This clonotype came up many times. The V and J genes are TRBV3-1 and TRBJ2-1; TRBD2 matches 10 bases. Germline CDR1 is LGHDT and CDR2 is YNNKEL (reference sequence). This CDR3 is 16 amino acids long. The V and J ends lost 1 base and 5 bases, in that order; junction bases with no gene match: 5. This CDR3 reads CASSQGSSGGNNEQFF. The CDR3 nucleotides read TGTGCCAGCAGCCAAGGGTCTAGCGGGGGCAACAATGAGCAGTTCTTC.

The V and J genes are TRBV4-1 and TRBJ1-2, with TRBD1 identical over 8 bases. Trimming removed 0 bases from V and 0 bases from J; junction bases left unmatched: 9. The CDR3 contains 18 residues. CDR1 is MGHRA and CDR2 is YSYEKL in the germline V gene. CDR3 DNA sequence: TGCGCCAGCAGCCAAGATAAGAGCAGGGGGCTCACTAACTATGGCTACACCTTC. It codes for CASSQDKSRGLTNYGYTF.

This clonotype has only a few counts. J is TRBJ2-7 and V is TRBV5-1, with D perhaps TRBD1 (5 bases). The CDR3 consists of 15 residues. Trimming stripped 0 bases from V and 5 bases from J, with 15 bases between. CDR1 is SGHRS, CDR2 YFSETQ, per germline. The CDR3 loop reads CASSLGGSLLHEQYF. CDR3 DNA sequence: TGCGCCAGCAGCTTGGGGGGCAGCCTACTCCACGAGCAGTACTTC. The full variable domain, completed using reference TRBV5-1 and TRBJ2-7, is KAGVTQTPRYLIKTRGQQVTLSCSPISGHRSVSWYQQTPGQGLQFLFEYFSETQRNKGNFPGRFSGRQFSNSRSEMNVSTLELGDSALYLCASSLGGSLLHEQYFGPGTRLTVT.

This clonotype was counted ten times or more. The CDR3, as DNA: TGCAGTGCTAGAGACCCCGGGATGAACACTGAAGCTTTCTTT. Its protein product is CSARDPGMNTEAFF. J is TRBJ1-1 and V is TRBV20-1, with D hard to call. V lost 0 bases and J 0 bases, leaving 8 bases between the germline ends. The CDR3 covers 14 residues. Germline CDR1 and CDR2: DFQATT and SNEGSKA (reference sequence).

The V call is TRBV3-1, the J call TRBJ1-1; 8 positions agree with TRBD1. The CDR3 loop spans 17 amino acids. Germline V gene lookup returns CDR1 LGHDT and CDR2 YNNKEL (reference sequence). Losses at the gene ends were 4 bases for V and 0 bases for J; bases not matched to a gene: 10. CDR3 amino acids: CASSPIQGGRMNTEAFF. DNA for the CDR3: TGTGCCAGCAGCCCGATACAGGGGGGAAGGATGAACACTGAAGCTTTCTTT.

This clonotype has just a few counts. The rearrangement uses TRBV13 and TRBJ1-2; TRBD1 matches 8 bases. The CDR3 totals 16 residues. Per germline, CDR1 PRHDT and CDR2 FYEKMQ (reference sequence). V was pared by 5 bases and J by 4 bases, with 12 bases of the junction left unmatched. CDR3 residues: CASSLELRDRSYGYTF. CDR3 coding DNA: TGTGCCAGCAGCCTGGAGCTCCGGGACAGGTCCTATGGCTACACCTTC.

This clonotype showed up many times. The chain uses TRBV2 and TRBJ2-7; D may be TRBD2 (6 bases). Germline values: CDR1 SNHLY, CDR2 FYNNEI. Trimming took off 1 base at V and 2 bases at J, with 12 bases between the two ends. The CDR3 is 15 residues long. CDR3 protein: CASSEVRLGAYEQYF. The CDR3 DNA is TGTGCCAGCAGTGAAGTGAGACTAGGGGCCTACGAGCAGTACTTC.

The genes are TRBV15 and TRBJ2-7, with D possibly being TRBD1 (5 bases). V lost 3 bases and J lost 0, with 9 bases in between. The CDR3 is made up of 14 amino acids. The germline CDR1 and CDR2 sequences are LNHNV and YYDKDF (reference sequence). The CDR3 DNA sequence: TGTGCCACCAGCAGGCAGGGCAGCTCCTACGAGCAGTACTTC. Residues: CATSRQGSSYEQYF.

This clonotype showed up just a few times. The CDR3 spells CASRQDGQPQHF. The CDR3 nucleotides are TGTGCCAGCAGACAGGACGGGCAGCCCCAGCATTTT. This chain connects TRBV7-9 to TRBJ1-5, with D perhaps matching TRBD1 (5 bases). This CDR3 comprises 12 residues. Germline V gene lookup returns CDR1 SEHNR and CDR2 FQNEAQ (reference sequence). The V end lost 6 bases, the J end lost 7 bases, and 10 bases lay between the germline ends.

V gene TRBV7-2 combines with J gene TRBJ2-1; D is uncertain. Trimming pared 6 bases from V and 8 bases from J, leaving 20 bases between. The CDR3 runs to 15 residues. In germline, CDR1 is SGHTA, CDR2 FQGNSA. CDR3 coding DNA: TGTGCCAGCAGGCCCGAGCCCCTCGCGGCATATGAGCAGTTCTTC. It yields the protein CASRPEPLAAYEQFF. The complete variable domain, with remaining parts taken from reference TRBV7-2 and TRBJ2-1, reads GAGVSQSPSNKVTEKGKDVELRCDPISGHTALYWYRQSLGQGLEFLIYFQGNSAPDKSGLPSDRFSAERTGGSVSTLTIQRTQQEDSAVYLCASRPEPLAAYEQFFGPGTRLTVL.

The chain couples TRBV29-1 to TRBJ2-3; D gene uncertain. Germline V gives CDR1 SQVTM, CDR2 ANQGSEA. The CDR3 loop spans 11 amino acids. Trimming stripped 5 bases from V and 6 bases from J, with 9 bases between. The CDR3 bases are TGCAGCGTTAAAACAACGGATACGCAGTATTTT. Translation gives CSVKTTDTQYF.

This clonotype was counted between two and nine times. The chain uses TRBV29-1 and TRBJ2-7, with a possible D match to TRBD1 (6 bases). This CDR3 has 14 amino acids. Germline assignment: CDR1 SQVTM and CDR2 ANQGSEA. V was pared by 4 bases and J by 0 bases, with 13 bases between. CDR3 amino acids: CSVVRQGSSYEQYF. The CDR3 nucleotides are TGCAGCGTTGTAAGGCAGGGGTCCTCCTACGAGCAGTACTTC.

J is TRBJ2-1 and V is TRBV6-6, with 9 bases matching TRBD2. The CDR3 totals 14 residues. Per the germline V gene, CDR1 is MNHNY and CDR2 is SVGAGI (reference sequence). V was pared by 7 bases and J by 8 bases, with 9 bases of the junction left unmatched. CDR3 sequence: CASTLAGSLDEQFF. As DNA, the CDR3 is TGTGCCAGCACCCTAGCGGGGAGTCTCGATGAGCAGTTCTTC.

Only a few counts were recorded for this clonotype. A read error may account for a junction end that differs from germline. The chain couples TRBV10-3 to TRBJ2-2; perhaps TRBD2 as D (5 bases). The CDR3 totals 15 residues. Per germline, CDR1 ENHRY and CDR2 SYGVKD. CDR3 coding DNA: TGTGCCATCATGTCGGGGATACTGAACACCGGGGAGCTTTTTTTT. Its translation: CAIMSGILNTGELFF.

The chain employs TRBV11-1 and TRBJ2-2, with D hard to call. Germline CDR1 SGHAT, CDR2 FQDESV (reference sequence). Deletions cut 5 bases from V and 1 base from J, with 11 bases between. The CDR3 runs 15 residues. Written as DNA, the CDR3 is TGTGCCAGCAGCGACGCCGGTTGGAACACCGGGGAGCTGTTTTTT. Its protein is CASSDAGWNTGELFF.

The CDR3 protein is CAWSVLADNQPQHF. DNA for the CDR3: TGTGCCTGGAGTGTATTAGCAGACAATCAGCCCCAGCATTTT. V usage is TRBV30 and J usage is TRBJ1-5; D not resolved. The CDR3 is 14 residues long. Germline CDR1 GTSNPN, CDR2 SVGIG (reference sequence). Between the trimmed V and J ends, which lost 0 bases and 3 bases, there was a span of 9 bases. The entire variable domain, with the rest obtained from reference TRBV30 and TRBJ1-5, is as follows: SQTIHQWPATLVQPVGSPLSLECTVEGTSNPNLYWYRQAAGRGLQLLFYSVGIGQISSEVPQNLSASRPQDRQFILSSKKLLLSDSGFYLCAWSVLADNQPQHFGDGTRLSIL.

This chain links TRBV24-1 with TRBJ2-1, with TRBD1 matching 10 bases. There are 14 residues in the CDR3. With 2 bases clipped from V and 6 bases from J, the junction kept 0 bases outside the gene matches. CDR1 is KGHDR and CDR2 is SFDVKD in the germline V gene. The CDR3 is CATSDWDRGNEQFF. CDR3 DNA: TGTGCCACCAGTGATTGGGACAGGGGCAATGAGCAGTTCTTC.

This clonotype was detected a few times. V gene TRBV7-9 combines with J gene TRBJ1-4, with a tentative D call TRBD1 (6 bases). The CDR3 consists of 15 residues. V shed 4 bases and J shed 5 bases, with 14 bases lying between them. The germline gives CDR1 SEHNR, CDR2 FQNEAQ (reference sequence). CDR3 sequence reads: CASSSSGHINEKLFF. In nucleotides, the CDR3 is TGTGCCAGCAGCTCATCGGGACACATAAATGAAAAACTGTTTTTT.